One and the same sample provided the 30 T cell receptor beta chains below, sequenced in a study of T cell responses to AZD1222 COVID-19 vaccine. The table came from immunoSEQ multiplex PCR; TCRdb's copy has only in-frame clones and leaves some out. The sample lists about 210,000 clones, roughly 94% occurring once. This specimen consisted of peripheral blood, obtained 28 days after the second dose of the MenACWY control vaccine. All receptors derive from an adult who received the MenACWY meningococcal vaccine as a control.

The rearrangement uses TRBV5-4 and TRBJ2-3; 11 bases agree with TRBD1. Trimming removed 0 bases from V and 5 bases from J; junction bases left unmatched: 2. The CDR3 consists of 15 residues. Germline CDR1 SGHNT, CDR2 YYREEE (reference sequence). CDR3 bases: TGTGCCAGCAGCTTGGATGGGACAGGGGGAGATACGCAGTATTTT. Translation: CASSLDGTGGDTQYF.

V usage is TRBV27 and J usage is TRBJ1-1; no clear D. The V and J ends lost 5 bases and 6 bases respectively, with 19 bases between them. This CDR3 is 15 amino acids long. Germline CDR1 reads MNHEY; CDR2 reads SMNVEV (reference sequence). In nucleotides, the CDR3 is TGTGCCAGCAGTAACCTCAGGACGCTAATGGCTGAAGCTTTCTTT. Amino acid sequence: CASSNLRTLMAEAFF.

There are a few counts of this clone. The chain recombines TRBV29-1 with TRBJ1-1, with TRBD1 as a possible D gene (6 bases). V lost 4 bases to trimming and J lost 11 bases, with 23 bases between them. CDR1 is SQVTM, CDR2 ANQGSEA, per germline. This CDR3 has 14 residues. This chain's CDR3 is CSVVTGRGYLRAFF. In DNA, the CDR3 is TGCAGCGTTGTAACAGGGCGGGGGTACTTACGCGCTTTCTTT.

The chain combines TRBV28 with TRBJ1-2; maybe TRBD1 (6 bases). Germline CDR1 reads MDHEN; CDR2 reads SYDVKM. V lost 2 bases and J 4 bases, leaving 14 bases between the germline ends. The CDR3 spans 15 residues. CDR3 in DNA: TGTGCCAGCAGTTTAGGGGGGACAAGCAGCTATGGCTACACCTTC. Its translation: CASSLGGTSSYGYTF.

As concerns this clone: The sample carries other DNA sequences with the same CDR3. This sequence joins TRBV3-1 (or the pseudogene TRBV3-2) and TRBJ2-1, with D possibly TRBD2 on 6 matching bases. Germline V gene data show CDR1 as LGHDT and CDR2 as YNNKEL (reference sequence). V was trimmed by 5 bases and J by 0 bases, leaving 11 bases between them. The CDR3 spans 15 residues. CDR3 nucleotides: TGTGCCAGCAGCACGACTAGTGACTCCTACAATGAGCAGTTCTTC. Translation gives CASSTTSDSYNEQFF.

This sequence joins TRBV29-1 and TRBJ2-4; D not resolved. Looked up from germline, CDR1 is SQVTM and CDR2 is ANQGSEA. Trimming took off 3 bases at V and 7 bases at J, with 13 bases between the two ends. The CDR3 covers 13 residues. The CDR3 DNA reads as TGCAGCGTTGAGCGGCTGACAAGTAACATTCAGTACTTC. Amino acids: CSVERLTSNIQYF.

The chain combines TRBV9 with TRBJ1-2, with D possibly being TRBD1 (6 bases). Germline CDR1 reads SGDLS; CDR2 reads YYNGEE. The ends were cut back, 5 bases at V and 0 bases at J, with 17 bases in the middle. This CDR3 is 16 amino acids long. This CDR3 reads CASRGASDRANYGYTF. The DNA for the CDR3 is TGTGCCAGCAGGGGGGCTTCGGACAGAGCTAACTATGGCTACACCTTC.

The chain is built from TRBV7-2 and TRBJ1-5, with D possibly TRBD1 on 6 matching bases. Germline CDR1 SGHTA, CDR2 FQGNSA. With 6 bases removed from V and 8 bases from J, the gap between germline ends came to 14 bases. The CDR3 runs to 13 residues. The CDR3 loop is CASRSGWDKPQHF. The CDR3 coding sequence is TGTGCCAGCAGGTCCGGCTGGGACAAGCCCCAGCATTTT.

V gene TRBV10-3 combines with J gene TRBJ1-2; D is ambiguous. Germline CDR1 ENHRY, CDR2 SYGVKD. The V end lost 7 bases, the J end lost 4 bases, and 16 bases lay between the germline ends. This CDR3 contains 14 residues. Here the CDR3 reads CAITSGREGYGYTF. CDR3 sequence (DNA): TGTGCCATCACCTCGGGGAGGGAGGGCTATGGCTACACCTTC.

Written as DNA, the CDR3 is TGTGCCAGCAGTACCAGGGGAGGTACTGAAGCTTTCTTT. Translation: CASSTRGGTEAFF. The chain couples TRBV6-5 to TRBJ1-1; a possible D gene is TRBD1 (6 bases). The CDR3 consists of 13 residues. CDR1 is MNHEY, CDR2 SVGAGI, per germline. Between the trimmed V and J ends, which lost 5 bases and 5 bases, there was a span of 12 bases.

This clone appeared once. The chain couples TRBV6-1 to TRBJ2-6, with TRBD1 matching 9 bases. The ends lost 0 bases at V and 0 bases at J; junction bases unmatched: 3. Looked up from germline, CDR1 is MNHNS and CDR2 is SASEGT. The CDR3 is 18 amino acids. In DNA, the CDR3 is TGTGCCAGCAGTGAAGCCGGGACAGGGATCTCTGGGGCCAACGTCCTGACTTTC. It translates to CASSEAGTGISGANVLTF.

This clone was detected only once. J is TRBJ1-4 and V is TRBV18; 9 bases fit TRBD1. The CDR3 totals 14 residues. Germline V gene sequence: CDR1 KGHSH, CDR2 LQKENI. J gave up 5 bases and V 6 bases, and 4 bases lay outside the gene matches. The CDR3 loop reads CASSLGQGNEKLFF. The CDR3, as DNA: TGTGCCAGCTCTCTGGGACAGGGAAATGAAAAACTGTTTTTT.

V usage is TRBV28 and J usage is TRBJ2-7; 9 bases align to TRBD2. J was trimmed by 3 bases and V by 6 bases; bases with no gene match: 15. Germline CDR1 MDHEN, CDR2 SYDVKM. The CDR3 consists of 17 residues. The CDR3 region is CASRRASGIPIYYEQYF. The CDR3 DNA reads TGTGCCAGCAGAAGGGCTAGCGGGATCCCTATTTACTACGAGCAGTACTTC.

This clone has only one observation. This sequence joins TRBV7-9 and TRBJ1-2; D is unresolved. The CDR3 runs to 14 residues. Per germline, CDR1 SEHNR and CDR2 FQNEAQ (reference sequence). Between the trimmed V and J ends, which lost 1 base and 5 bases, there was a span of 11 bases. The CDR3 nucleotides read TGTGCCAGCAGCTTAGGGTCGCGGGGTTATGGCTACACCTTC. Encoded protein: CASSLGSRGYGYTF.

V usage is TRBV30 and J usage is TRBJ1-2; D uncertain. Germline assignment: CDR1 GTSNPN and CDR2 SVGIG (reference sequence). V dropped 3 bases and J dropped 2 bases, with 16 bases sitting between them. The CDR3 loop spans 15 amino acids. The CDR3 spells CAWSPWPLGNYGYTF. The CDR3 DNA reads TGTGCCTGGAGCCCCTGGCCACTCGGCAACTATGGCTACACCTTC.

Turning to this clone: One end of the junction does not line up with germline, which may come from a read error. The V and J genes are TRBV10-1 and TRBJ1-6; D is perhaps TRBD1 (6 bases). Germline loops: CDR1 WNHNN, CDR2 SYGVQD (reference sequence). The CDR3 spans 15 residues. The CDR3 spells CPSRRQDPPNSPLHF. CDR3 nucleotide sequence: TGCCCCAGCAGACGACAGGACCCCCCTAATTCACCCCTCCACTTT.

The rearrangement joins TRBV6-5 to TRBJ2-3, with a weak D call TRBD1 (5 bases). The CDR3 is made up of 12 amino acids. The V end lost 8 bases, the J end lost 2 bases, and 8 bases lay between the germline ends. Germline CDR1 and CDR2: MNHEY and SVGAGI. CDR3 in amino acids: CASGANTDTQYF. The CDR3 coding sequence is TGTGCCAGCGGGGCAAACACAGATACGCAGTATTTT.

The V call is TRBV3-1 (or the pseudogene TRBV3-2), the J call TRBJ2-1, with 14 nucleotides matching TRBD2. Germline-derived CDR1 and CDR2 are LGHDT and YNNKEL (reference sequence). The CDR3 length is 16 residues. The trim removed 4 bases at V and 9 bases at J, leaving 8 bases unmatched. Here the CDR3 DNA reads TGTGCCAGCAGCCCGGGACTAGCGGGGGTTGATGGTGAGCAGTTCTTC. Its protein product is CASSPGLAGVDGEQFF.

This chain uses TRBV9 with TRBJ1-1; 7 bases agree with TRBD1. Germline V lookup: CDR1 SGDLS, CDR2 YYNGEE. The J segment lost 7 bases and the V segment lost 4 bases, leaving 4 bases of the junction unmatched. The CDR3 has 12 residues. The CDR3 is CASSPRQGEAFF. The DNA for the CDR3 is TGTGCCAGCAGCCCCCGACAGGGTGAAGCTTTCTTT.

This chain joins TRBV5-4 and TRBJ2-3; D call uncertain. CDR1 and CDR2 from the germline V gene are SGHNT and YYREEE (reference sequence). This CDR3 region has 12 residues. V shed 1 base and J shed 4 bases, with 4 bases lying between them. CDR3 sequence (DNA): TGTGCCAGCAGCTTGCCAGCAGATACGCAGTATTTT. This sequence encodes CASSLPADTQYF. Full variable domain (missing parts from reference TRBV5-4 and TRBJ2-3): ETGVTQSPTHLIKTRGQQVTLRCSSQSGHNTVSWYQQALGQGPQFIFQYYREEENGRGNFPPRFSGLQFPNYSSELNVNALELDDSALYLCASSLPADTQYFGPGTRLTVL.

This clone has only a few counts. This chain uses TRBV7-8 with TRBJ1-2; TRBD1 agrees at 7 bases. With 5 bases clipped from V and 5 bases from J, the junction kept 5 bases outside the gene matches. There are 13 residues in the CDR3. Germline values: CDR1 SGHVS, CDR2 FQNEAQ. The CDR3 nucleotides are TGTGCCAGCAGCCGAGACAGGGATTATGGCTACACCTTC. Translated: CASSRDRDYGYTF.

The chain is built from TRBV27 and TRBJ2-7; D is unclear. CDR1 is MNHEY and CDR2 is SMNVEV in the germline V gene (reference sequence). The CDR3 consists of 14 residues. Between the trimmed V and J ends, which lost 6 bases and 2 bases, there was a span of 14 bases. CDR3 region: CASSIGRQTYEQYF. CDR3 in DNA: TGTGCCAGCAGCATAGGGCGGCAGACCTACGAGCAGTACTTC.

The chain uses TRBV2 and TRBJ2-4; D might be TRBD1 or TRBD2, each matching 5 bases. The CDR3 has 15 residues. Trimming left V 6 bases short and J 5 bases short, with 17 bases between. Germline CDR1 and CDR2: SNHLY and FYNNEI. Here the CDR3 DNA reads TGTGCCAGCAGCCCAAGGACTGTGGGGGAAAACATTCAGTACTTC. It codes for CASSPRTVGENIQYF.

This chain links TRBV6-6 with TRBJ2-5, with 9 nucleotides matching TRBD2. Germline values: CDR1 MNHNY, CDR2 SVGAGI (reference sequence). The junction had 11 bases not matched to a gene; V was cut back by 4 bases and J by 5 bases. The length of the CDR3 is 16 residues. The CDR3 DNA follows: TGTGCCAGCAGTTGGAGTAGCGGGGGTTTGAGGGAGACCCAGTACTTC. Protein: CASSWSSGGLRETQYF.

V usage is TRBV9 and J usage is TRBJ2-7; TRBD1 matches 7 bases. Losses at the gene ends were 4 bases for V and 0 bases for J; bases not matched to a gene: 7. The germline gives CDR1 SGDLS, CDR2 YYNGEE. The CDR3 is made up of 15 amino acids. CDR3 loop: CASSPGQASSYEQYF. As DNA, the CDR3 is TGTGCCAGCAGCCCTGGACAGGCGAGCTCCTACGAGCAGTACTTC.

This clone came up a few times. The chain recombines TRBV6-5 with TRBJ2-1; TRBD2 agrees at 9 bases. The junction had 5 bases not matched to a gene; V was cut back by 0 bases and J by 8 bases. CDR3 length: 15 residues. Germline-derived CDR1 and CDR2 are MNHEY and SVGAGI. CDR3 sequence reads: CASSYSETSGDEQFF. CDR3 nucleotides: TGTGCCAGCAGTTACTCGGAGACTAGCGGCGATGAGCAGTTCTTC.

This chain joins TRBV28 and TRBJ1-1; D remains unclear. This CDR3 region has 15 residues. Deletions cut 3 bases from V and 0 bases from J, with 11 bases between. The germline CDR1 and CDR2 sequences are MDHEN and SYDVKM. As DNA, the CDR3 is TGTGCCAGCAGTTTGGAGCCCCTCATGAACACTGAAGCTTTCTTT. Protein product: CASSLEPLMNTEAFF.

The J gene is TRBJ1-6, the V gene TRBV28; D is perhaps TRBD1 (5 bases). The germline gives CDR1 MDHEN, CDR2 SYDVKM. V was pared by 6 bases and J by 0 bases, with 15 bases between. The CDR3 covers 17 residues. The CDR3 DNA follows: TGTGCCAGCAGCCCGGGACTTTCAAGCTCCTATAATTCACCCCTCCACTTT. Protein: CASSPGLSSSYNSPLHF. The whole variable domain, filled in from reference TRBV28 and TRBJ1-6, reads DVKVTQSSRYLVKRTGEKVFLECVQDMDHENMFWYRQDPGLGLRLIYFSYDVKMKEKGDIPEGYSVSREKKERFSLILESASTNQTSMYLCASSPGLSSSYNSPLHFGNGTRLTVT.

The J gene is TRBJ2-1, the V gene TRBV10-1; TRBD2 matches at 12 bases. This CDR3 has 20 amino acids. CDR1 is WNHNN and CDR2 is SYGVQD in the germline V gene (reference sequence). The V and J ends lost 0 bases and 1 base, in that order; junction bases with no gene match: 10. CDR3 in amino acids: CASSESTASGRAGSYNEQFF. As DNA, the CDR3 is TGCGCCAGCAGTGAGTCGACGGCTAGCGGGAGGGCCGGGTCCTACAATGAGCAGTTCTTC.

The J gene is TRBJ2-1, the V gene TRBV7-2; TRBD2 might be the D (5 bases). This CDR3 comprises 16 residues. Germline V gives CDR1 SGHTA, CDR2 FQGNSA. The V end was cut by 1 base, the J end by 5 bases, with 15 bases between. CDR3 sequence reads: CASSLEVALPHNEQFF. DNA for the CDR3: TGTGCCAGCAGCTTAGAGGTAGCGCTGCCCCACAATGAGCAGTTCTTC.